Sequencing of this TCR beta chain was carried out in a study of CD8 T cells in ankylosing spondylitis. The study, taken as a whole, reports: Made up of 7 to 9 highly homologous variants, a TCR beta motif appeared characteristic of ankylosing spondylitis blood. Disease-associated clones were reportedly significantly overrepresented in matched ankylosing spondylitis synovial fluid.

The germline gives CDR1 SGHRS, CDR2 YFSETQ. V dropped 0 bases and J dropped 8 bases, with 14 bases sitting between them. The CDR3 consists of 14 residues. This clonotype was seen ten or more times. Its specificity is not known. A single record per CDR3 protein comes from TCRdb applying MiXCR to the 5' RACE reads. Counted here are a few hundred thousand distinct CDR3 sequences, 18% occurring once; the ten biggest clones make up approximately 32%. Sequencing was carried out using blood, either unsorted or a sorted T cell fraction (not recorded which). The origin of this receptor is a male donor with ankylosing spondylitis or in good health (not recorded which). The chain is built from TRBV5-1 and TRBJ1-2, with D uncertain. The CDR3 DNA sequence: TGCGCCAGCAGCTTGGATCCGGATAGCGTGGGCTACACCTTC. Amino acid sequence: CASSLDPDSVGYTF.